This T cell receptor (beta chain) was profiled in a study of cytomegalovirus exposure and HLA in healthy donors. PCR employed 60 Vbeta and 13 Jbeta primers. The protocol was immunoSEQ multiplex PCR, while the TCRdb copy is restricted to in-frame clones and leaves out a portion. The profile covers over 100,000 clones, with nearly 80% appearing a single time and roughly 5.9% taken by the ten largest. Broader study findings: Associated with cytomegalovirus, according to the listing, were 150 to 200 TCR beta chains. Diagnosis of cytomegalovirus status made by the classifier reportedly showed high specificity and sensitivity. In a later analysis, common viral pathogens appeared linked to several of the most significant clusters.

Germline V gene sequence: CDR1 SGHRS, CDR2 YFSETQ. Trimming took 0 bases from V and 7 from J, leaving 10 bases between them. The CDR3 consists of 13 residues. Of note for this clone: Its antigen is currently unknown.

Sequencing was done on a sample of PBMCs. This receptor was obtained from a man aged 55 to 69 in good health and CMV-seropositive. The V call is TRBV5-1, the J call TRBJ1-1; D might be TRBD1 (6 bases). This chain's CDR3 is CASSLEQGGEAFF. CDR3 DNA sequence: TGCGCCAGCAGCTTGGAACAGGGTGGTGAAGCTTTCTTT.